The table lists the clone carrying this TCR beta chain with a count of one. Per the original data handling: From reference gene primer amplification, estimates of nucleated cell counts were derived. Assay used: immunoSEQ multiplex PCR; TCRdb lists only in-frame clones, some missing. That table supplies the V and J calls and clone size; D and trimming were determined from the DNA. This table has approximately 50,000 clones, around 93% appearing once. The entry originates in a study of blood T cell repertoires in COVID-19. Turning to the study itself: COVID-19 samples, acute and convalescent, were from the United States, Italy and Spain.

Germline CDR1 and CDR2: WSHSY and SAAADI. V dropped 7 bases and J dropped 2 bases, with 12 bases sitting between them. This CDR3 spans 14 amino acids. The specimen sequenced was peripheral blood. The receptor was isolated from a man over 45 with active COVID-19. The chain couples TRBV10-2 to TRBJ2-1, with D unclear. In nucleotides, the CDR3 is TGCGCCAGCAACTTAGGAGTGGCCTACAATGAGCAGTTCTTC. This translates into CASNLGVAYNEQFF.